Listed below are T cell receptor beta chains from one sample, sequenced in a study of OX40 agonist ivuxolimab in advanced cancers. TCRdb's copy holds only in-frame clones and misses some; the assay was immunoSEQ multiplex PCR. The sample comprises approximately 50,000 clones, around nine tenths of which are singletons, and 0.76% rests with the top ten. The input for sequencing was CD4+ or CD8+ T cells sorted from blood, taken in a trial of the OX40 agonist ivuxolimab. The receptors originated from an adult with an advanced solid tumor such as melanoma, head and neck, liver or kidney cancer. The CDR3 runs from the conserved cysteine through the conserved F or W. D genes are given only for firm matches. A row's size may be missing; if present it is once, few, many or a size class.

CDR3 protein	CDR3 DNA	V gene	clone size	J gene	D gene
CASSPSGEARVEKLFF	TGCGCCAGCAGCCCGAGCGGCGAAGCTCGAGTGGAAAAACTGTTTTTT	TRBV4-3	once	TRBJ1-4	.
CARGLAGMYEQYF	TGTGCCAGGGGACTAGCGGGAATGTACGAGCAGTACTTC	TRBV18	.	TRBJ2-7	TRBD2
CASSQGYSGNTIYF	TGTGCCAGCAGCCAAGGGTATTCTGGAAACACCATATATTTT	TRBV14	few	TRBJ1-3	.
CASSLGQGGTDTQYF	TGCGCCAGCAGCTTAGGACAGGGGGGGACAGATACGCAGTATTTT	TRBV5-1	.	TRBJ2-3	TRBD1
CASSRSHSEQFF	TGTGCCAGCAGTAGGAGTCACAGTGAGCAGTTCTTC	TRBV6-6	once	TRBJ2-1	.
CASSLDDRPSRQFF	TGTGCCAGCAGCCTCGACGACAGGCCCTCAAGGCAGTTCTTC	TRBV7-9	.	TRBJ2-1	.
CASSQSTFSGSRTYEQYF	TGCGCCAGCAGTCAATCGACCTTTAGCGGGAGTAGGACCTACGAGCAGTACTTC	TRBV23-1	.	TRBJ2-7	TRBD2
CASSESREGSQYF	TGTGCCAGCAGCGAATCCCGAGAGGGGTCCCAGTACTTC	TRBV7-3	.	TRBJ2-5	.
CASSLSGTYGYTF	TGTGCCAGCAGTTTATCTGGAACCTATGGCTACACTTTC	TRBV27	.	TRBJ1-2	.
CALEGQGLGEQFF	TGTGCCTTGGAGGGACAGGGGCTAGGTGAGCAGTTCTTC	TRBV30	.	TRBJ2-1	TRBD1
CASSVGGTYNEQFF	TGTGCCAGCAGCGTAGGGGGGACCTACAATGAGCAGTTCTTC	TRBV9	.	TRBJ2-1	.
CASSQASSGGIQYF	TGCGCCAGCAGCCAAGCTAGTAGTGGTGGCATTCAGTACTTC	TRBV4-3	once	TRBJ2-4	.
CASSDRGIQPQHF	TGCGCCAGCAGTGATAGGGGTATTCAGCCCCAGCATTTT	TRBV10-2	.	TRBJ1-5	.
CASSEVFRGMHQPQHF	TGTGCCAGCAGTGAAGTGTTTAGGGGAATGCATCAGCCCCAGCATTTT	TRBV6-1	.	TRBJ1-5	.
CASSLSLEANEQFF	TGTGCCAGCAGCTTATCCCTAGAGGCTAATGAGCAGTTCTTC	TRBV11-3	.	TRBJ2-1	.